The 14 T cell receptor beta chains in this list originate from one sample, sequenced in a study of blood T cell repertoires in COVID-19. Some clones are missing from TCRdb's copy, which holds only in-frame ones; the method was immunoSEQ multiplex PCR. The table lists a few hundred thousand clones, roughly 91% of them singletons. Input material: PBMCs or T cells enriched from blood (not recorded which). These receptor sequences come from a man younger than 35 who had recovered from COVID-19.

This clone was counted once. The chain carries TRBV27 and TRBJ1-1; 8 bases line up with TRBD1. V was clipped by 2 bases and J by 6 bases; unmatched bases: 8. This CDR3 is 15 amino acids long. Germline CDR1 MNHEY, CDR2 SMNVEV (reference sequence). The CDR3 DNA follows: TGTGCCAGCAGTTTAGCCGACAGGGGCGCGCCTGAAGCTTTCTTT. This codes for CASSLADRGAPEAFF.

The rearrangement uses TRBV27 and TRBJ1-2; possibly TRBD1 for D (5 bases). CDR1 is MNHEY, CDR2 SMNVEV, per germline (reference sequence). This CDR3 region has 15 residues. The germline V and J ends were trimmed by 1 base and 3 bases, with 12 bases remaining between them. Here the CDR3 DNA reads TGTGCCAGCAGTTTATTGGCGGGACCAGACTATGGCTACACCTTC. It specifies CASSLLAGPDYGYTF.

The chain recombines TRBV15 with TRBJ2-5, with D unresolved. CDR1 and CDR2 from the germline V gene are LNHNV and YYDKDF (reference sequence). The V end lost 3 bases, the J end lost 5 bases, and 7 bases lay between the germline ends. This CDR3 is built from 12 residues. DNA of the CDR3: TGTGCCACCAGCAGGACCGGGGAGACCCAGTACTTC. This encodes CATSRTGETQYF.

The chain has TRBV6-5 and TRBJ1-4; 7 positions match TRBD1. The junction had 4 bases not matched to a gene; V was cut back by 5 bases and J by 4 bases. The CDR3 contains 14 residues. Germline V gene sequence: CDR1 MNHEY, CDR2 SVGAGI. The chain's CDR3 is CASSRTGYNEKLFF. CDR3 in DNA: TGTGCCAGCAGTCGGACAGGTTATAATGAAAAACTGTTTTTT.

The chain combines TRBV12-3 or TRBV12-4 with TRBJ2-6; D perhaps matches TRBD2 (6 bases). V was trimmed by 3 bases and J by 11 bases, leaving 11 bases between them. The CDR3 consists of 13 residues. CDR3 in amino acids: CASSFRGSDVLTF. The CDR3 DNA reads as TGTGCCAGCAGTTTTCGGGGGTCGGACGTCCTGACTTTC.

This chain links TRBV24-1 with TRBJ2-3; no firm D call. In germline, CDR1 is KGHDR, CDR2 SFDVKD. Trimming took off 3 bases at V and 3 bases at J, with 3 bases between the two ends. The CDR3 length is 12 residues. The CDR3 coding sequence is TGTGCCACCAGTGATCGGACAGATACGCAGTATTTT. This encodes CATSDRTDTQYF.

The DNA for the CDR3 is TGCGCCAGCAGTGAGTCCTCCGGGACTAGCGGGAGTAGGAATGAGCAGTTCTTC. Protein sequence: CASSESSGTSGSRNEQFF. The chain carries TRBV10-1 and TRBJ2-1; TRBD2 matches at 14 bases. CDR1 is WNHNN and CDR2 is SYGVQD in the germline V gene (reference sequence). Losses at the gene ends were 0 bases for V and 7 bases for J; bases not matched to a gene: 8. The CDR3 spans 18 residues.

This chain links TRBV30 with TRBJ2-3; TRBD2 matches at 9 bases. The J segment lost 4 bases and the V segment lost 3 bases, leaving 8 bases of the junction unmatched. The germline V gene encodes CDR1 GTSNPN and CDR2 SVGIG (reference sequence). The CDR3 length is 15 residues. CDR3 sequence reads: CAWRPGTSFADTQYF. CDR3 nucleotides: TGTGCCTGGAGACCCGGGACTAGCTTCGCAGATACGCAGTATTTT.

The V gene is TRBV10-2, the J gene TRBJ1-1; 8 bases agree with TRBD1. This CDR3 spans 18 amino acids. The V and J ends lost 3 bases and 6 bases, in that order; junction bases with no gene match: 18. Germline V gives CDR1 WSHSY, CDR2 SAAADI. CDR3 amino acids: CASSETPPGGFNRPEAFF. CDR3 coding DNA: TGCGCCAGCAGTGAAACCCCGCCAGGGGGCTTTAATCGCCCTGAAGCTTTCTTT.

This chain connects TRBV4-1 to TRBJ2-3; 11 nucleotides agree with TRBD2. CDR1 is MGHRA, CDR2 YSYEKL, per germline. The junction had 6 bases not matched to a gene; V was cut back by 5 bases and J by 5 bases. The CDR3 runs 15 residues. The CDR3 here is CASSLAGGPLDTQYF. The CDR3 DNA reads as TGCGCCAGCAGCTTAGCGGGGGGGCCCTTAGATACGCAGTATTTT.

The rearrangement links TRBV29-1 to TRBJ1-2; D is unclear. Germline-derived CDR1 and CDR2 are SQVTM and ANQGSEA. Trimming took off 4 bases at V and 10 bases at J, with 10 bases between the two ends. CDR3 size: 10 residues. The CDR3 DNA is TGCAGCGTTGTACACAATGACTACACCTTC. The encoded protein is CSVVHNDYTF.

In the case of this clone: The sample holds other DNA sequences that translate to the same CDR3. J is TRBJ1-5 and V is TRBV28; TRBD1 is a possible D gene (6 bases). CDR1 and CDR2 from the germline V gene are MDHEN and SYDVKM. The CDR3 sequence is 12 residues long. Trimming removed 6 bases at V and 4 bases at J, with 7 bases between. The CDR3 protein is CASSRGNQPQHF. DNA of the CDR3: TGTGCCAGCAGCAGGGGAAATCAGCCCCAGCATTTT.

The chain joins TRBV12-3 or TRBV12-4 to TRBJ2-5; D unresolved. Deletions cut 2 bases from V and 5 bases from J, with 9 bases between. The CDR3 is 13 amino acids. CDR3 in DNA: TGTGCCAGCAGTTTAATCCTCAGGGAGACCCAGTACTTC. It translates to CASSLILRETQYF.

This sequence joins TRBV2 and TRBJ1-5, with 9 bases fitting TRBD1. The CDR3 sequence is 18 residues long. Germline V CDR1 and CDR2: SNHLY, FYNNEI. The V gene end was trimmed by 6 bases and the J gene end by 0 bases; junction bases not matched to a gene: 12. The DNA of the CDR3 is TGTGCCAGCAGCCCCCCCGGACAGGGGAAGGATAGCAATCAGCCCCAGCATTTT. Amino acids: CASSPPGQGKDSNQPQHF.